What follows is one T cell receptor beta chain and its context. This sample is part of a study of technical replicates of blood from several donors. This CDR3 region has 16 residues. Germline assignment: CDR1 SQVTM and CDR2 ANQGSEA. Trimming took 8 bases from V and 6 from J; bases not matched to a gene: 16. Libraries were prepared by immunoSEQ multiplex PCR; TCRdb keeps only in-frame clonotypes and omits some of them. The data show under 65,000 clones, around 95% seen once. Specimen: T cells isolated from PBMCs. The origin of this receptor is a human donor in good health. The J gene is TRBJ2-2, the V gene TRBV29-1; 9 nucleotides line up with TRBD2. CDR3 amino acids: CSTQGLAGEGPGELFF. The CDR3 DNA reads TGCAGCACTCAGGGGTTAGCGGGAGAGGGACCCGGGGAGCTGTTTTTT.